This is a list of T cell receptor beta chains from one sample in a study of cytomegalovirus exposure and HLA in healthy donors. Clones were sequenced by immunoSEQ multiplex PCR, and TCRdb holds only the in-frame ones, with some missing. Here the sample spans more than 200,000 clones, about 88% being singletons. Source material: PBMCs. These receptors all stem from a man aged 18 to 29 in good health and CMV-seropositive. Each CDR3 is given with its conserved first and last residue. Fields, in order: clone size, D gene, CDR3 length, J gene, V gene, CDR3 protein, CDR3 DNA. The D gene is left open where the match is weak. Not all rows give a size; the values are once, few, many and, for expanded clones, a class.

abundance: .; d_gene: .; len: 15; j_gene: TRBJ2-6; v_gene: TRBV7-3; CDR3aa: CASSKEGSGANVLTF; CDR3nt: TGTGCCAGCAGCAAAGAGGGTTCTGGGGCCAACGTCCTGACTTTC
abundance: .; d_gene: TRBD2; len: 15; j_gene: TRBJ2-3; v_gene: TRBV9; CDR3aa: CASSVSSGSADTQYF; CDR3nt: TGTGCCAGCAGCGTAAGTAGCGGGAGCGCAGATACGCAGTATTTT
abundance: once; d_gene: .; len: 18; j_gene: TRBJ1-5; v_gene: TRBV28; CDR3aa: CASSHAGLRRYSNQPQHF; CDR3nt: TGTGCCAGCAGCCATGCCGGGCTCCGACGGTATAGCAATCAGCCCCAGCATTTT
abundance: .; d_gene: .; len: 15; j_gene: TRBJ2-3; v_gene: TRBV28; CDR3aa: CASSLSGLGTDTQYF; CDR3nt: TGTGCCAGCAGTTTATCAGGGCTTGGCACAGATACGCAGTATTTT
abundance: .; d_gene: .; len: 12; j_gene: TRBJ2-7; v_gene: TRBV25-1; CDR3aa: CASSRGFYEQYF; CDR3nt: TGTGCCAGCAGCAGGGGATTCTACGAGCAGTACTTC
abundance: .; d_gene: .; len: 15; j_gene: TRBJ2-3; v_gene: TRBV9; CDR3aa: CASSPREGATDTQYF; CDR3nt: TGTGCCAGCAGCCCCCGAGAGGGAGCCACAGATACGCAGTATTTT
abundance: .; d_gene: .; len: 14; j_gene: TRBJ2-7; v_gene: TRBV5-4; CDR3aa: CASSWGGGGYEQYF; CDR3nt: TGTGCCAGCAGCTGGGGCGGAGGCGGCTACGAGCAGTACTTC
abundance: .; d_gene: .; len: 12; j_gene: TRBJ2-7; v_gene: TRBV7-9; CDR3aa: CASSLGSYEQYF; CDR3nt: TGTGCCAGCAGCTTAGGCAGCTACGAGCAGTACTTC
abundance: .; d_gene: .; len: 15; j_gene: TRBJ2-7; v_gene: TRBV7-2; CDR3aa: CASSTALSSSYEQYF; CDR3nt: TGTGCCAGCAGCACGGCCCTATCGAGCTCCTACGAGCAGTACTTC
abundance: once; d_gene: .; len: 13; j_gene: TRBJ2-1; v_gene: TRBV5-6; CDR3aa: CASSLAQYNEQFF; CDR3nt: TGTGCCAGCAGCTTAGCGCAATACAATGAGCAGTTCTTC
abundance: .; d_gene: .; len: 12; j_gene: TRBJ2-7; v_gene: TRBV2; CDR3aa: CASRGDSYEQYF; CDR3nt: TGTGCCAGCAGGGGGGATTCCTACGAGCAGTACTTC
abundance: .; d_gene: .; len: 14; j_gene: TRBJ2-7; v_gene: TRBV6-1; CDR3aa: CASSLQGIFNEQYF; CDR3nt: TGTGCCAGCAGTCTACAGGGAATATTCAACGAGCAGTACTTC
abundance: .; d_gene: .; len: 14; j_gene: TRBJ2-1; v_gene: TRBV30; CDR3aa: CAWSVMAGWDEQFF; CDR3nt: TGTGCCTGGAGTGTAATGGCAGGGTGGGATGAGCAGTTCTTC
abundance: .; d_gene: TRBD1; len: 16; j_gene: TRBJ2-7; v_gene: TRBV23-1; CDR3aa: CASSQRGTGCHYEQYF; CDR3nt: TGCGCCAGCAGTCAACGGGGGACAGGGTGTCACTACGAGCAGTACTTC
abundance: .; d_gene: .; len: 13; j_gene: TRBJ2-7; v_gene: TRBV9; CDR3aa: CASSVEGTYEQYF; CDR3nt: TGTGCCAGCAGCGTAGAGGGGACCTACGAGCAGTACTTC
abundance: .; d_gene: TRBD2; len: 17; j_gene: TRBJ2-3; v_gene: TRBV5-1; CDR3aa: CASSLGSYLRESDTQYF; CDR3nt: TGCGCCAGCAGCTTGGGCTCCTATCTGCGGGAGAGTGATACGCAGTATTTT
abundance: .; d_gene: TRBD2; len: 17; j_gene: TRBJ2-2; v_gene: TRBV2; CDR3aa: CASSEGGTAVRTGELFF; CDR3nt: TGTGCCAGCAGTGAGGGAGGGACGGCGGTAAGAACCGGGGAGCTGTTTTTT
abundance: .; d_gene: .; len: 16; j_gene: TRBJ1-2; v_gene: TRBV7-2; CDR3aa: CASSLVGGRANYGYTF; CDR3nt: TGTGCCAGCAGCTTAGTCGGGGGGCGGGCTAACTATGGCTACACCTTC
abundance: .; d_gene: .; len: 12; j_gene: TRBJ1-2; v_gene: TRBV30; CDR3aa: CAWSVTGGGYTF; CDR3nt: TGTGCCTGGAGTGTAACGGGGGGCGGCTACACCTTC
abundance: .; d_gene: TRBD1; len: 13; j_gene: TRBJ2-5; v_gene: TRBV6-5; CDR3aa: CASSWDRQETQYF; CDR3nt: TGTGCCAGCAGTTGGGACAGACAAGAGACCCAGTACTTC
abundance: .; d_gene: TRBD1; len: 14; j_gene: TRBJ1-1; v_gene: TRBV19; CDR3aa: CASGTDSGRAEAFF; CDR3nt: TGTGCCAGTGGGACAGACTCCGGGAGGGCTGAAGCTTTCTTT
abundance: .; d_gene: .; len: 13; j_gene: TRBJ1-1; v_gene: TRBV14; CDR3aa: CASSPRDYAEAFF; CDR3nt: TGTGCCAGCAGCCCCCGAGATTATGCGGAAGCTTTCTTT
abundance: once; d_gene: .; len: 11; j_gene: TRBJ2-7; v_gene: TRBV29-1; CDR3aa: CSVRRLDEQYF; CDR3nt: TGCAGCGTAAGACGTCTAGACGAGCAGTACTTC
abundance: few; d_gene: .; len: 15; j_gene: TRBJ2-7; v_gene: TRBV5-1; CDR3aa: CASRIGASVAYEQYF; CDR3nt: TGCGCCAGCAGGATTGGCGCTAGCGTTGCCTACGAGCAGTACTTC
abundance: .; d_gene: TRBD1; len: 14; j_gene: TRBJ1-4; v_gene: TRBV25-1; CDR3aa: CASSRTGRNEKLFF; CDR3nt: TGTGCCAGCTCCCGGACAGGGCGGAATGAAAAACTGTTTTTT
abundance: .; d_gene: TRBD2; len: 17; j_gene: TRBJ2-7; v_gene: TRBV5-1; CDR3aa: CASSLAASGKSSYEQYF; CDR3nt: TGCGCCAGCAGCTTGGCTGCTAGCGGGAAAAGCTCCTACGAGCAGTACTTC
abundance: .; d_gene: .; len: 14; j_gene: TRBJ1-5; v_gene: TRBV10-1; CDR3aa: CASSETTGYGPQHF; CDR3nt: TGCGCCAGCAGTGAGACGACCGGTTACGGGCCCCAGCATTTT
abundance: .; d_gene: .; len: 15; j_gene: TRBJ1-5; v_gene: TRBV6-1; CDR3aa: CASSERNLSNQPQHF; CDR3nt: TGTGCCAGCAGTGAACGAAATCTTAGCAATCAGCCCCAGCATTTT
abundance: .; d_gene: .; len: 15; j_gene: TRBJ2-3; v_gene: TRBV28; CDR3aa: CASSGPGRGAGEQYF; CDR3nt: TGTGCCAGCAGTGGGCCTGGGCGGGGCGCAGGGGAGCAGTATTTT
abundance: few; d_gene: .; len: 12; j_gene: TRBJ2-5; v_gene: TRBV7-9; CDR3aa: CASSLVGETQYF; CDR3nt: TGTGCCAGCAGCTTAGTTGGGGAGACCCAGTACTTC
abundance: .; d_gene: TRBD2; len: 14; j_gene: TRBJ2-7; v_gene: TRBV7-6; CDR3aa: CASSYLAGEGEQYF; CDR3nt: TGTGCCAGCAGCTATCTAGCGGGAGAAGGCGAGCAGTACTTC
abundance: medium-sized; d_gene: TRBD1; len: 14; j_gene: TRBJ2-7; v_gene: TRBV27; CDR3aa: CASSLGQGAYEQYF; CDR3nt: TGTGCCAGCAGTTTGGGACAGGGGGCTTACGAGCAGTACTTC
abundance: .; d_gene: .; len: 18; j_gene: TRBJ2-7; v_gene: TRBV5-1; CDR3aa: CASSFTLMRQGGFDEQYF; CDR3nt: TGCGCCAGCAGCTTTACCCTGATGAGACAGGGAGGATTCGACGAGCAGTACTTC
abundance: .; d_gene: TRBD1; len: 15; j_gene: TRBJ2-2; v_gene: TRBV7-2; CDR3aa: CASSLTGAGTGELFF; CDR3nt: TGTGCCAGCAGCTTAACAGGGGCGGGCACCGGGGAGCTGTTTTTT
abundance: .; d_gene: .; len: 13; j_gene: TRBJ1-1; v_gene: TRBV5-4; CDR3aa: CASSRQDVTEAFF; CDR3nt: TGTGCCAGCAGTCGACAGGATGTTACTGAAGCTTTCTTT
abundance: .; d_gene: .; len: 15; j_gene: TRBJ1-2; v_gene: TRBV5-1; CDR3aa: CASSLTSAPNYGYTF; CDR3nt: TGCGCCAGCAGCTTAACGTCAGCCCCTAACTATGGCTACACCTTC
abundance: .; d_gene: .; len: 13; j_gene: TRBJ2-1; v_gene: TRBV7-9; CDR3aa: CASTPIAEDEQFF; CDR3nt: TGTGCCAGCACCCCCATCGCGGAAGATGAGCAGTTCTTC
abundance: .; d_gene: .; len: 14; j_gene: TRBJ1-2; v_gene: TRBV27; CDR3aa: CASSPPGTPYGYTF; CDR3nt: TGTGCCAGCAGTCCACCTGGGACACCCTATGGCTACACCTTC
abundance: .; d_gene: TRBD1; len: 15; j_gene: TRBJ1-1; v_gene: TRBV28; CDR3aa: CASSPPTGGYTEAFF; CDR3nt: TGTGCCAGCAGTCCCCCGACAGGGGGTTACACTGAAGCTTTCTTT
abundance: .; d_gene: .; len: 16; j_gene: TRBJ2-1; v_gene: TRBV19; CDR3aa: CASTDHSGTPYNEQFF; CDR3nt: TGTGCCAGTACCGACCATTCCGGGACCCCCTACAATGAGCAGTTCTTC
abundance: .; d_gene: .; len: 13; j_gene: TRBJ2-2; v_gene: TRBV2; CDR3aa: CASSKTDTGELFF; CDR3nt: TGTGCCAGCAGCAAGACAGATACCGGGGAGCTGTTTTTT
abundance: few; d_gene: .; len: 16; j_gene: TRBJ2-7; v_gene: TRBV30; CDR3aa: CAWSVRSGGISYEQYF; CDR3nt: TGTGCCTGGAGTGTACGAAGCGGCGGGATATCATACGAGCAGTACTTC